Below, 18 T cell receptor beta chains from the same sample are listed, as sequenced in a study of T cells in Graves' hyperthyroidism and ophthalmopathy. RNA transcripts were the template for amplifying TCR beta CDR3 regions. HTBI primers drove first-round RT-PCR of the TCR CDR3. TCRdb analysed the multiplex PCR reads with MiXCR anew, one entry per CDR3 protein. The data hold 350,000 to 400,000 distinct CDR3 sequences, with roughly 18% observed a single time. Sequencing was carried out using blood. The receptors originated from a man younger than 35 with Graves' ophthalmopathy.

The J gene is TRBJ1-3, the V gene TRBV7-9; 7 nucleotides agree with TRBD1. The CDR3 sequence is 16 residues long. CDR1 is SEHNR, CDR2 FQNEAQ, per germline (reference sequence). Trimming removed 5 bases from V and 3 bases from J; junction bases left unmatched: 10. This chain's CDR3 is CASSASGTESGNTIYF. For the CDR3, the DNA is TGTGCCAGCAGCGCCTCCGGGACAGAAAGTGGAAACACCATATATTTT.

The sample holds many counts of this clonotype. This chain connects TRBV11-2 to TRBJ1-1; the D gene is possibly TRBD1 (6 bases). Germline CDR1 SGHAT, CDR2 FQNNGV. The CDR3 has 17 residues. The germline V and J ends were trimmed by 5 bases and 0 bases, with 19 bases remaining between them. Here the CDR3 reads CASSLRGWTVMNTEAFF. The CDR3 DNA sequence: TGTGCCAGCAGCCTGAGGGGGTGGACAGTCATGAACACTGAAGCTTTCTTT.

V gene TRBV20-1 combines with J gene TRBJ2-3; TRBD2 matches at 8 bases. The CDR3 has 16 amino acids. V lost 1 base to trimming and J lost 4 bases; unmatched junction nucleotides: 10. From germline, CDR1 is DFQATT and CDR2 SNEGSKA (reference sequence). The CDR3: CSARGDPAGASDTQYF. The CDR3 coding sequence is TGCAGTGCTAGAGGGGACCCAGCGGGAGCTTCAGATACGCAGTATTTT.

This clonotype has ten or more counts. CDR3 in amino acids: CASSLDGEVGEQFF. The CDR3 DNA is TGTGCCAGCAGCTTAGACGGTGAGGTTGGTGAGCAGTTCTTC. The V gene is TRBV7-6, the J gene TRBJ2-1; the D is unclear. CDR3 length: 14 amino acids. The V end was cut by 1 base, the J end by 9 bases, with 13 bases between. The germline V gene has CDR1 SGHVS and CDR2 FNYEAQ.

This chain joins TRBV5-1 and TRBJ2-3; either TRBD1 or TRBD2 may fit D (6 bases each). V shed 2 bases and J shed 9 bases, with 19 bases lying between them. Per germline, CDR1 SGHRS and CDR2 YFSETQ. This CDR3 is built from 15 residues. CDR3 sequence: CASSLPGATQGTQYF. The DNA of the CDR3 is TGCGCCAGCAGCTTACCGGGGGCCACTCAGGGCACGCAGTATTTT.

This clonotype was detected many times. The chain links TRBV6-6 to TRBJ1-4; no clear D gene. CDR3 size: 17 residues. CDR1 is MNHNY and CDR2 is SVGAGI in the germline V gene (reference sequence). Trimming stripped 0 bases from V and 7 bases from J, with 18 bases between. The CDR3 reads CASSYSRTSPEGEKLFF. The CDR3 nucleotides read TGTGCCAGCAGTTACTCGAGAACATCCCCGGAGGGTGAAAAACTGTTTTTT.

This clonotype was observed a handful of times. V is TRBV12-3 or TRBV12-4 and J is TRBJ2-7; the D gene is possibly TRBD1 (6 bases). CDR3 size: 16 residues. Trimming removed 0 bases from V and 5 bases from J, with 17 bases in between. The CDR3 is CASSLAPYQGTHEQYF. The DNA for the CDR3 is TGTGCCAGCAGTTTAGCGCCGTACCAGGGGACCCACGAGCAGTACTTC.

This clonotype was counted ten times or more. This chain uses TRBV12-3 or TRBV12-4 with TRBJ1-1, with D possibly TRBD1 on 5 matching bases. The CDR3 consists of 13 residues. V was cut by 7 bases and J by 4 bases, with 13 bases left in between. The CDR3 here is CASNLGGGTEAFF. The CDR3 DNA follows: TGTGCCAGCAACCTGGGGGGGGGCACTGAAGCTTTCTTT.

This clonotype was counted a few times. The chain has TRBV6-1 and TRBJ1-4; D is uncertain. CDR3 length equals 12 residues. V dropped 6 bases and J dropped 8 bases, with 10 bases sitting between them. Germline CDR1 reads MNHNS; CDR2 reads SASEGT. The CDR3 reads CASRDAWEKLFF. The CDR3 DNA is TGTGCCAGCAGGGACGCATGGGAAAAACTGTTTTTT.

This clonotype was seen more than once but under ten times. This chain uses TRBV5-1 with TRBJ2-2; D may correspond to TRBD1 or TRBD2 (6 bases each). This CDR3 region has 17 residues. CDR1 and CDR2 from the germline V gene are SGHRS and YFSETQ. Trimming removed 4 bases at V and 1 base at J, with 17 bases between. The CDR3: CASSAVRGDWNTGELFF. The DNA for the CDR3 is TGCGCCAGCAGCGCCGTAAGGGGGGACTGGAACACCGGGGAGCTGTTTTTT.

This clonotype occurred many times. The J gene is TRBJ1-1, the V gene TRBV13; 7 nucleotides align to TRBD1. This CDR3 has 18 amino acids. Germline V lookup: CDR1 PRHDT, CDR2 FYEKMQ (reference sequence). V lost 5 bases and J lost 0; bases outside the gene matches: 15. Written as DNA, the CDR3 is TGTGCCAGCAGCCCCACCCTCTCACGACAGGGATTGAACACTGAAGCTTTCTTT. Translation gives CASSPTLSRQGLNTEAFF.

This clonotype was detected a few times. J is TRBJ1-6 and V is TRBV7-9, with TRBD1 matching 7 bases. With V trimmed by 1 base and J by 7 bases, 1 base remained unmatched. CDR1 and CDR2 (germline): SEHNR, FQNEAQ (reference sequence). The CDR3 runs 14 residues. The CDR3 loop reads CASSLGDSNSPLHF. The CDR3 DNA sequence: TGTGCCAGCAGCTTAGGGGACAGCAATTCACCCCTCCACTTT. The full variable domain, in which reference TRBV7-9 and TRBJ1-6 provide the parts outside the CDR3, is DTGVSQNPRHKITKRGQNVTFRCDPISEHNRLYWYRQTLGQGPEFLTYFQNEAQLEKSRLLSDRFSAERPKGSFSTLEIQRTEQGDSAMYLCASSLGDSNSPLHFGNGTRLTVT.

The table lists this clonotype with a few counts. This chain links TRBV19 with TRBJ2-1; the match to TRBD2 covers 9 bases. CDR1 is LNHDA, CDR2 SQIVND, per germline (reference sequence). The V segment lost 4 bases and the J segment 2 bases; nucleotides outside the gene matches: 6. The CDR3 has 16 residues. The CDR3 sequence is CASSTPSGVTYNEQFF. In DNA form, the CDR3 reads TGTGCCAGTAGTACTCCTAGCGGGGTCACCTACAATGAGCAGTTCTTC.

The CDR3 spells CASSNLAGSSGTQYF. In DNA form, the CDR3 reads TGTGCCAGCAGTAACCTAGCGGGGAGTTCGGGGACCCAGTACTTC. The chain carries TRBV6-2 or TRBV6-3 and TRBJ2-5; 9 bases are shared with TRBD2. V lost 5 bases, J lost 7 bases, and 11 bases stayed unmatched. The CDR3 spans 15 residues. CDR1 and CDR2 (germline): MNHEY, SVGEGT.

Many counts were recorded for this clonotype. V is TRBV12-3 or TRBV12-4 and J is TRBJ1-5; D remains unclear. The CDR3 is made up of 14 amino acids. Trimming pared 7 bases from V and 2 bases from J, leaving 12 bases between. CDR3 sequence: CASTSSGGNQPQHF. The CDR3 DNA reads TGTGCCAGCACCTCGTCCGGGGGCAATCAGCCCCAGCATTTT.

The sample holds one count of this clonotype. This may come from a read error, since a much larger clone is one base off. J is TRBJ2-5 and V is TRBV12-5; 9 bases are a match to TRBD1. CDR3 length equals 15 residues. The germline V gene encodes CDR1 LGHNT and CDR2 FRNRAP. The CDR3 loop reads CASARGDRERETRYF. As DNA, the CDR3 is TGTGCTAGTGCCCGGGGGGACAGGGAGAGGGAGACCCGGTACTTC.

The V call is TRBV2, the J call TRBJ1-6, with D possibly being TRBD1 (5 bases). The CDR3 consists of 15 residues. Germline lookup yields CDR1 SNHLY and CDR2 FYNNEI. The ends were cut back, 4 bases at V and 3 bases at J, with 10 bases in the middle. CDR3 sequence (DNA): TGTGCCAGCAGTGGTCAGGGAGACTATAATTCACCCCTCCACTTT. This gives the protein CASSGQGDYNSPLHF.

This clonotype was seen ten or more times. The chain is built from TRBV12-3 or TRBV12-4 and TRBJ2-7; the D gene is possibly TRBD1 (5 bases). The CDR3 sequence is 12 residues long. The germline V and J ends were trimmed by 6 bases and 5 bases, with 11 bases remaining between them. DNA of the CDR3: TGTGCCAGCAGCGAACAGGTCAACGAGCAGTACTTC. It specifies CASSEQVNEQYF.